The table lists the clone carrying this TCR beta chain with many counts. These data belong to a study of identical twins. TCRdb reprocessed the 5' RACE reads with MiXCR, giving one entry per CDR3 protein. The sample consists of over 550,000 distinct CDR3 sequences, 7.1% of them appearing once. The data were also submitted as part of a second study, on yellow fever vaccine responses in identical twins.

Sequencing used PBMCs. The sequence came from a woman under 30 in good health.

The CDR3 reads CASSYRTSGASDEQFF. In nucleotides, the CDR3 is TGTGCCAGCAGTTACCGGACTAGCGGGGCGAGCGATGAGCAGTTCTTC. The chain is built from TRBV6-5 and TRBJ2-1, with TRBD2 matching over 12 bases. Looked up from germline, CDR1 is MNHEY and CDR2 is SVGAGI. The ends lost 2 bases at V and 8 bases at J; junction bases unmatched: 7. This CDR3 has 16 residues.